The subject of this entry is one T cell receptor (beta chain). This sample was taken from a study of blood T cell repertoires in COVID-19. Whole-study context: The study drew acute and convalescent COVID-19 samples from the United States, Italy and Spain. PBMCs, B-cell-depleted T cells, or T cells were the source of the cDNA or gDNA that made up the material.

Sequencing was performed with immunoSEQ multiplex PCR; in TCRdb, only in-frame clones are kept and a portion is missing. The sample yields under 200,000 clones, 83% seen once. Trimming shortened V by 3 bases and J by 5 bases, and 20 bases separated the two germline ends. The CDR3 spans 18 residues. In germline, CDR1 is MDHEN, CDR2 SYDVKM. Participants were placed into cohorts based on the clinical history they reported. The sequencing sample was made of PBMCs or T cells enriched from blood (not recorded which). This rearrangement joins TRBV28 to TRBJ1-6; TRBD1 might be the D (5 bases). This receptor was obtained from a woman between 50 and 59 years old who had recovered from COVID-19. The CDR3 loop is CASSFWDSGTVNNSPLHF. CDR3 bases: TGTGCCAGCAGTTTTTGGGACTCCGGGACGGTAAATAATTCACCCCTCCACTTT.